These 20 T cell receptor beta chains were all obtained from the same sample, sequenced in a study of cytomegalovirus exposure and HLA in healthy donors. TCRdb's table, derived via immunoSEQ multiplex PCR, lists solely in-frame clones and lacks some. Among 55,000 to 70,000 clones listed, about nine tenths were seen once. The sample comprised PBMCs. All receptors come from a man between 18 and 29 years old in good health and CMV-seronegative.

The chain uses TRBV7-3 and TRBJ2-2, with D tentatively TRBD2 (6 bases). The CDR3 contains 15 residues. The V end was cut by 3 bases, the J end by 1 base, with 9 bases between. In germline, CDR1 is SGHTA, CDR2 FQGTGA. This chain's CDR3 is CASSLFSGNTGELFF. Written as DNA, the CDR3 is TGTGCCAGCAGCTTGTTTAGCGGGAACACCGGGGAGCTGTTTTTT.

The V gene is TRBV25-1, the J gene TRBJ1-3, with D tentatively TRBD1 (5 bases). Germline V gives CDR1 MGHDK, CDR2 SYGVNS. Trimming left V 7 bases short and J 1 base short, with 14 bases between. The length of the CDR3 is 15 residues. This CDR3 reads CASISAGESGNTIYF. DNA for the CDR3: TGTGCCAGCATATCCGCGGGGGAGTCTGGAAACACCATATATTTT.

The rearrangement joins TRBV6-5 to TRBJ1-5; D might be TRBD1 (6 bases). V lost 3 bases, J lost 5 bases, and 14 bases lay in between. Per the germline V gene, CDR1 is MNHEY and CDR2 is SVGAGI. The CDR3 length is 15 residues. CDR3 in DNA: TGTGCCAGCAGTTATCCGAACGACAGGCATCAGCCCCAGCATTTT. Translating gives CASSYPNDRHQPQHF.

J is TRBJ2-5 and V is TRBV4-3; D is ambiguous. CDR1 is LGHNA and CDR2 is YSLEER in the germline V gene. Deletions cut 0 bases from V and 3 bases from J, with 5 bases between. The CDR3 totals 13 residues. CDR3 in DNA: TGCGCCAGCAGCCAAGATCCGGAAGAGACCCAGTACTTC. Its protein product is CASSQDPEETQYF.

V gene TRBV7-2 combines with J gene TRBJ1-1; TRBD1 aligns across 7 bases. Germline loops: CDR1 SGHTA, CDR2 FQGNSA. The V segment lost 4 bases and the J segment 7 bases; nucleotides outside the gene matches: 9. The CDR3 spans 14 residues. The CDR3 protein is CASSSSWDRLEAFF. CDR3 nucleotides: TGTGCCAGCAGCTCCTCCTGGGACAGACTTGAAGCTTTCTTT.

This clone has only a few counts. The chain employs TRBV6-4 and TRBJ2-7, with 7 bases matching TRBD1. This CDR3 is 14 amino acids long. Trimming cost V 3 bases and J 0 bases; bases outside gene matches: 2. CDR1 is MRHNA and CDR2 is SNTAGT in the germline V gene. CDR3 residues: CASSERDSSYEQYF. Here the CDR3 DNA reads TGTGCCAGCAGTGAAAGGGACAGCTCCTACGAGCAGTACTTC.

The chain uses TRBV7-2 and TRBJ2-5, with D tentatively TRBD1 (5 bases). The CDR3 loop spans 14 amino acids. V lost 4 bases, J lost 7 bases, and 16 bases lay in between. From germline, CDR1 is SGHTA and CDR2 FQGNSA. CDR3 sequence: CASSSSWGPGTQYF. CDR3 in DNA: TGTGCCAGCAGCTCCTCTTGGGGCCCAGGGACCCAGTACTTC.

This chain links TRBV9 with TRBJ2-2, with 10 nucleotides matching TRBD2. J gave up 4 bases and V 3 bases, and 9 bases lay outside the gene matches. Germline-derived CDR1 and CDR2 are SGDLS and YYNGEE. The CDR3 spans 17 residues. Written as DNA, the CDR3 is TGTGCCAGCAGCGCGGGGGCTAGCGGGAGCGGCACCGGGGAGCTGTTTTTT. Amino acids: CASSAGASGSGTGELFF.

This clone was detected only a few times. The J gene is TRBJ2-5, the V gene TRBV7-2; the match to TRBD2 covers 9 bases. This CDR3 contains 15 residues. J gave up 5 bases and V 5 bases, and 9 bases lay outside the gene matches. The germline gives CDR1 SGHTA, CDR2 FQGNSA. CDR3 sequence (DNA): TGTGCCAGCAGCAGCGGGACTAGCCGGCTGGAGACCCAGTACTTC. Encoded protein: CASSSGTSRLETQYF.

The V and J genes are TRBV15 and TRBJ2-2; D is ambiguous. The germline V gene encodes CDR1 LNHNV and CDR2 YYDKDF (reference sequence). The ends were cut back, 0 bases at V and 1 base at J, with 6 bases in the middle. The CDR3 totals 15 residues. The CDR3 region is CATSRDQRNTGELFF. CDR3 bases: TGTGCCACCAGCAGAGATCAGCGGAACACCGGGGAGCTGTTTTTT.

The V and J genes are TRBV7-2 and TRBJ2-7; 8 bases match TRBD1. The CDR3 contains 13 residues. The ends lost 5 bases at V and 2 bases at J; junction bases unmatched: 2. The germline CDR1 and CDR2 sequences are SGHTA and FQGNSA. In nucleotides, the CDR3 is TGTGCCAGCAGCGGGACAGGTGCCTACGAGCAGTACTTC. Its protein is CASSGTGAYEQYF.

V usage is TRBV30 and J usage is TRBJ2-2; D is possibly TRBD1 (6 bases). The CDR3 loop spans 16 amino acids. Looked up from germline, CDR1 is GTSNPN and CDR2 is SVGIG (reference sequence). V was pared by 4 bases and J by 3 bases, with 18 bases between. CDR3 residues: CAWTEGVRGHTGELFF. Written as DNA, the CDR3 is TGTGCCTGGACCGAGGGGGTCAGGGGTCACACCGGGGAGCTGTTTTTT.

This rearrangement joins TRBV28 to TRBJ2-7; 11 bases map to TRBD1. CDR1 is MDHEN and CDR2 is SYDVKM in the germline V gene. After removal of 6 bases from V and 2 bases from J, the junction contained 6 bases not matched to a gene. This CDR3 has 15 amino acids. The CDR3 region is CASSQGQGGTYEQYF. CDR3 DNA: TGTGCCAGCAGCCAGGGACAGGGGGGAACCTACGAGCAGTACTTC.

V gene TRBV5-1 combines with J gene TRBJ2-3; TRBD2 aligns across 9 bases. The V gene end was trimmed by 7 bases and the J gene end by 5 bases; junction bases not matched to a gene: 8. Germline CDR1 SGHRS, CDR2 YFSETQ. CDR3 length equals 14 residues. CDR3 nucleotide sequence: TGCGCCAGCGTGGCGGGAGGGCCGGTAGATACGCAGTATTTT. This gives the protein CASVAGGPVDTQYF.

The V gene is TRBV28, the J gene TRBJ1-1, with D perhaps TRBD1 (6 bases). Trimming removed 4 bases from V and 4 bases from J, with 25 bases in between. Germline lookup yields CDR1 MDHEN and CDR2 SYDVKM. This CDR3 is built from 18 residues. CDR3 region: CASSSGWGQIWVVTEAFF. In DNA form, the CDR3 reads TGTGCCAGCAGTTCCGGGTGGGGGCAGATTTGGGTAGTCACTGAAGCTTTCTTT.

This rearrangement joins TRBV6-5 to TRBJ1-1; D gene ambiguous. Trimming took 8 bases from V and 2 from J, leaving 15 bases between them. The germline V gene encodes CDR1 MNHEY and CDR2 SVGAGI. The CDR3 runs 14 residues. This CDR3 is CASGRRQINTEAFF. Here the CDR3 DNA reads TGTGCCAGCGGAAGGAGGCAAATTAACACTGAAGCTTTCTTT.

The chain couples TRBV6-9 to TRBJ1-1; the D gene is possibly TRBD1 (5 bases). CDR1 MNHGY and CDR2 SVAAGI come from the germline V gene. The CDR3 is 10 residues long. V gave up 8 bases and J gave up 7 bases, with 8 bases separating them. The CDR3 DNA reads as TGTGCCAGCCCTACAGGTGAAGCTTTCTTT. This translates into CASPTGEAFF.

This clone was recorded a few times. The V call is TRBV7-9, the J call TRBJ1-1; 9 bases are shared with TRBD1. The V gene end was trimmed by 3 bases and the J gene end by 11 bases; junction bases not matched to a gene: 16. CDR1 and CDR2 from the germline V gene are SEHNR and FQNEAQ (reference sequence). CDR3 size: 16 residues. The CDR3 nucleotides are TGTGCCAGCAGCTTGGGTACGCCGGGACAGGGAGGGACCGCTTTCTTT. Translation gives CASSLGTPGQGGTAFF.

This clone turned up a few times. This rearrangement joins TRBV30 to TRBJ1-2; D not certain. V was clipped by 3 bases and J by 6 bases, with 20 bases between them. Germline V lookup: CDR1 GTSNPN, CDR2 SVGIG (reference sequence). This CDR3 is built from 15 residues. The DNA for the CDR3 is TGTGCCTGGAGACGGGGAGGCCTAACTACTGATGGCTACACCTTC. This gives the protein CAWRRGGLTTDGYTF.

The rearrangement joins TRBV2 to TRBJ1-4; D possibly corresponds to TRBD1 (5 bases). With 6 bases removed from V and 2 bases from J, the gap between germline ends came to 13 bases. The CDR3 totals 15 residues. Germline lookup yields CDR1 SNHLY and CDR2 FYNNEI. The CDR3: CASSLQAGTNEKLFF. For the CDR3, the DNA is TGTGCCAGCAGCCTACAGGCGGGGACTAATGAAAAACTGTTTTTT.